The clone carrying this T cell receptor (beta chain) was recorded at least ten times. The antigen is undetermined. 5'-RACE, quantitative and with molecular barcodes, yielded the TCR beta libraries. TCRdb reprocessed the 5' RACE reads with MiXCR, giving one entry per CDR3 protein. The sample shows some 140,000 distinct CDR3 sequences, approximately 17% of them seen only once. This entry belongs to a study of CD8 T cells in ankylosing spondylitis. Findings and limits, study-wide: What appeared characteristic of ankylosing spondylitis blood was a TCR beta motif of 7 or 8 highly homologous variants. There was reportedly significant enrichment of clones that were disease-linked in matched ankylosing spondylitis synovial fluid. Earlier reports found some motif variants in synovial fluid and blood in reactive arthritis.

The germline V gene encodes CDR1 SGHRS and CDR2 YFSETQ. Trimming took off 0 bases at V and 6 bases at J, with 18 bases between the two ends. CDR3 length equals 16 residues. The rearrangement joins TRBV5-1 to TRBJ1-1, with D possibly being TRBD1 (5 bases). The sequence was collected from a male donor with ankylosing spondylitis. Input material: blood, either unsorted or a sorted T cell fraction (not recorded which). The CDR3, as DNA: TGCGCCAGCAGCTTGGGCTGGGGCAGCGGTTTCGCTGAAGCTTTCTTT. Translated: CASSLGWGSGFAEAFF. Based on the CDR3 plus reference TRBV5-1 and TRBJ1-1, the full variable domain is KAGVTQTPRYLIKTRGQQVTLSCSPISGHRSVSWYQQTPGQGLQFLFEYFSETQRNKGNFPGRFSGRQFSNSRSEMNVSTLELGDSALYLCASSLGWGSGFAEAFFGQGTRLTVV.